This T cell receptor (beta chain) was retrieved from a study of cytomegalovirus exposure and HLA in healthy donors. Study information: Within an early data release were about 90 million unique TCRs drawn from HLA-typed donors.

The study ran its PCR with 60 Vbeta and 13 Jbeta primers. Authors' analysis steps: Approximately 78 million unique TCR beta chains, about 11 million of them shared, were counted by a later analysis. Sequencing used immunoSEQ multiplex PCR; TCRdb keeps in-frame clones, though not all of them. The V and J calls and clone size were taken over from that table, and D and trimming were inferred from the DNA. The data show approximately 95,000 clones, around four fifths seen once. To note about this clone: The antigen remains undetermined.

Germline trimming cut 7 bases from V and 2 bases from J; bases unmatched to any gene: 8. The germline gives CDR1 SQVTM, CDR2 ANQGSEA. The CDR3 runs 14 residues. Study-level points and caveats: Roughly uniform depth of sequencing across donors was assumed in presence/absence analyses.

The chain couples TRBV29-1 to TRBJ2-3; 8 bases are a match to TRBD2. The sequenced sample was PBMCs. The clonotype comes from a woman aged 40 to 50 in good health and CMV-seropositive. The CDR3 DNA reads as TGCAGCGCCCTACTAGCGGATCACACAGATACGCAGTATTTT. It is translated as CSALLADHTDTQYF.